This is a list of T cell receptor beta chains from one sample in a study of blood T cell repertoires in COVID-19. The repertoire was sequenced with immunoSEQ multiplex PCR; TCRdb's copy has only in-frame clones and lacks some. This sample carries some 290,000 clones, 87% of them seen once, and the ten largest clones take roughly 2%. Sequencing was done on a sample of peripheral blood. These receptors all come from a woman aged 45-65 years who had recovered from COVID-19. Each CDR3 is given with its conserved first and last residue. The D gene is left open where the match is weak. The size of a clone is reported for some rows only, either as once, few or many, or as a class for expanded clones.

TRBV28	once	TRBD1	TRBJ1-6	CASRTGAFYNSPLHF	TGTGCCAGCAGGACAGGGGCCTTTTATAATTCACCCCTCCACTTT
TRBV28	.	.	TRBJ1-1	CASSQRGGIGNTEAFF	TGTGCCAGCAGTCAAAGGGGGGGTATAGGAAACACTGAAGCTTTCTTT
TRBV6-2/TRBV6-3	.	.	TRBJ1-2	CASSTPTRYYGYTF	TGTGCCAGCAGTACCCCGACACGTTATTATGGCTACACCTTC
TRBV7-2	.	.	TRBJ2-7	CASSRGAIFYEQYF	TGTGCCAGCAGTCGGGGGGCGATCTTTTACGAGCAGTACTTC
TRBV28	.	.	TRBJ1-5	CASRVTGSNQPQHF	TGTGCCAGCAGGGTGACAGGTAGCAATCAGCCCCAGCATTTT
TRBV6-2/TRBV6-3	.	TRBD1	TRBJ2-7	CASSRGTGVYEQYF	TGTGCCAGCAGCCGCGGGACAGGGGTCTACGAGCAGTACTTC
TRBV30	.	TRBD2	TRBJ2-5	CAWSVGLAGETQYF	TGTGCCTGGAGTGTGGGACTAGCAGGAGAGACCCAGTACTTC
TRBV5-1	.	TRBD1	TRBJ1-2	CASSLGGTDLYGYTF	TGCGCCAGCAGCTTGGGAGGGACAGACCTCTATGGCTACACCTTC
TRBV6-5	.	.	TRBJ2-5	CASSYDGLRGETQYF	TGTGCCAGCAGTTACGACGGACTGCGTGGGGAGACCCAGTACTTC
TRBV28	.	TRBD1	TRBJ1-5	CASRPGQGNKPQHF	TGTGCCAGCAGGCCGGGACAGGGAAACAAGCCCCAGCATTTT
TRBV27	.	.	TRBJ2-1	CASSSRDSFNEQFF	TGTGCCAGCAGTTCCCGGGACTCATTCAATGAGCAGTTCTTC
TRBV7-2	.	.	TRBJ2-5	CASSLGLSLQETQYF	TGTGCCAGCAGCTTAGGACTTTCACTACAAGAGACCCAGTACTTC
TRBV6-2/TRBV6-3	.	.	TRBJ2-3	CASSSAGAGATQYF	TGTGCCAGCAGTTCAGCTGGAGCGGGTGCGACGCAGTATTTT
TRBV28	.	.	TRBJ1-2	CASSFRGAGGYTF	TGTGCCAGCAGTTTTCGGGGGGCCGGTGGCTACACCTTC
TRBV7-2	.	.	TRBJ2-7	CASSPRRRAHEQYF	TGTGCCAGCAGCCCTCGGAGGAGGGCCCACGAGCAGTACTTC
TRBV5-4	.	TRBD1	TRBJ2-1	CASSRDRGGHNEQFF	TGTGCCAGCAGCCGGGACAGGGGAGGGCACAATGAGCAGTTCTTC
TRBV28	.	.	TRBJ2-5	CASRSGETVVRVTQYF	TGTGCCAGCAGGAGTGGTGAGACCGTCGTGAGGGTGACCCAGTACTTC
TRBV7-9	once	TRBD1	TRBJ1-3	CASSHDRGSGNTIYF	TGTGCCAGCAGCCACGACAGGGGCTCTGGAAACACCATATATTTT
TRBV5-6	.	TRBD2	TRBJ2-1	CASSWAQAGPPEEQFF	TGTGCCAGCAGCTGGGCCCAAGCGGGGCCTCCGGAGGAGCAGTTCTTC
TRBV28	.	TRBD1	TRBJ1-2	CASSLGGTGGPNYGYTF	TGTGCCAGCAGTTTGGGTGGAACAGGGGGCCCTAACTATGGCTACACCTTC
TRBV7-2	.	TRBD2	TRBJ2-3	CASRKLAASTDTQYF	TGTGCCAGCAGGAAACTAGCGGCGAGCACAGATACGCAGTATTTT
TRBV5-1	.	.	TRBJ2-1	CASSLAGSSYNEQFF	TGCGCCAGCAGCTTGGCTGGGAGCTCCTACAATGAGCAGTTCTTC
TRBV7-9	.	.	TRBJ1-1	CASSWTGEAFF	TGTGCCAGCAGCTGGACTGGTGAAGCTTTCTTT
TRBV4-1	many	.	TRBJ1-5	CASSQERELGPQHF	TGCGCCAGCAGCCAAGAAAGGGAGTTAGGTCCCCAGCATTTT
TRBV5-1	.	.	TRBJ1-2	CASSLNFGDRGYTF	TGCGCCAGCAGCTTGAATTTCGGGGATCGTGGCTACACCTTC
TRBV7-8	few	.	TRBJ1-5	CASSLDSGIQPQHF	TGTGCCAGCAGCTTAGATTCAGGGATTCAGCCCCAGCATTTT
TRBV6-5	.	TRBD2	TRBJ2-7	CASWEGNNEQYF	TGTGCCAGCTGGGAGGGGAATAACGAGCAGTACTTC
TRBV7-8	.	TRBD1	TRBJ2-3	CASSFRTGTGFGTDTQYF	TGTGCCAGCAGCTTCAGGACCGGGACAGGGTTTGGCACAGATACGCAGTATTTT
TRBV5-1	.	.	TRBJ2-7	CASSLDALQGYEQYF	TGCGCCAGCAGCTTGGACGCGCTGCAGGGCTACGAGCAGTACTTC
TRBV2	.	.	TRBJ2-5	CASRSNPGETQYF	TGTGCCAGCAGAAGTAACCCCGGGGAGACCCAGTACTTC
TRBV5-1	.	TRBD1	TRBJ1-2	CASSLVTAGGRYGYTF	TGCGCCAGCAGCTTGGTTACGGCAGGGGGCCGGTATGGCTACACCTTC
TRBV5-4	.	.	TRBJ2-3	CASSQRGDTQYF	TGTGCCAGCAGTCAGAGGGGGGATACGCAGTATTTT
TRBV7-2	.	TRBD1	TRBJ2-2	CASSLDRALDTGELFF	TGTGCCAGCAGCCTGGACAGGGCGCTCGACACCGGGGAGCTGTTTTTT
TRBV6-1	few	TRBD1	TRBJ1-3	CASSERTGGGNTIYF	TGTGCCAGCAGTGAAAGGACAGGGGGTGGAAACACCATATATTTT
TRBV7-2	.	.	TRBJ2-7	CASSFTYEQYF	TGTGCCAGCAGCTTCACCTACGAGCAGTACTTC
TRBV5-1	.	TRBD1	TRBJ1-6	CASSNTGGLNSPLHF	TGCGCCAGCAGTAACACAGGGGGCCTGAATTCACCCCTCCACTTT
TRBV6-2/TRBV6-3	.	.	TRBJ2-3	CASSQFPRWPAGTDTQYF	TGTGCCAGCAGCCAATTCCCGAGATGGCCGGCGGGTACAGATACGCAGTATTTT
TRBV30	.	.	TRBJ1-2	CAWSETANYGYTF	TGTGCCTGGAGTGAAACAGCCAACTATGGCTACACCTTC
TRBV25-1	.	.	TRBJ1-6	CASGEGVAPLHF	TGTGCCAGCGGCGAGGGTGTCGCACCCCTCCACTTT
TRBV2	.	TRBD1	TRBJ2-3	CASNWPGQGGTDTQYF	TGTGCCAGCAATTGGCCGGGACAGGGGGGCACAGATACGCAGTATTTT
TRBV6-2/TRBV6-3	.	.	TRBJ2-7	CASSYVAQTYEQYF	TGTGCCAGCAGTTACGTAGCGCAAACCTACGAGCAGTACTTC
TRBV11-1	.	.	TRBJ2-1	CASSLRQAMSREQFF	TGTGCCAGCAGCTTAAGACAGGCGATGAGTCGGGAGCAGTTCTTC
TRBV5-1	.	.	TRBJ2-1	CASLPGLLSSYNEQFF	TGCGCCAGCTTACCGGGACTCTTGAGCTCCTACAATGAGCAGTTCTTC
TRBV19	.	TRBD1	TRBJ1-1	CASGQLSYTEAFF	TGTGCCTCGGGACAGTTATCCTACACTGAAGCTTTCTTT
TRBV30	.	TRBD1	TRBJ1-6	CAWRRDRNYNSPLHF	TGTGCCTGGAGGCGGGACAGGAACTATAATTCACCCCTCCACTTT
TRBV30	.	TRBD1	TRBJ1-5	CAWTPTGDTQPQHF	TGTGCCTGGACCCCAACAGGGGATACTCAGCCCCAGCATTTT
TRBV30	once	TRBD1	TRBJ1-2	CAWSRTGTYGYTF	TGTGCCTGGAGCCGGACAGGGACGTATGGCTACACCTTC
TRBV5-1	.	.	TRBJ2-3	CASSPLNDRIDTQYF	TGCGCCAGCAGCCCCCTTAACGACAGAATAGATACGCAGTATTTT